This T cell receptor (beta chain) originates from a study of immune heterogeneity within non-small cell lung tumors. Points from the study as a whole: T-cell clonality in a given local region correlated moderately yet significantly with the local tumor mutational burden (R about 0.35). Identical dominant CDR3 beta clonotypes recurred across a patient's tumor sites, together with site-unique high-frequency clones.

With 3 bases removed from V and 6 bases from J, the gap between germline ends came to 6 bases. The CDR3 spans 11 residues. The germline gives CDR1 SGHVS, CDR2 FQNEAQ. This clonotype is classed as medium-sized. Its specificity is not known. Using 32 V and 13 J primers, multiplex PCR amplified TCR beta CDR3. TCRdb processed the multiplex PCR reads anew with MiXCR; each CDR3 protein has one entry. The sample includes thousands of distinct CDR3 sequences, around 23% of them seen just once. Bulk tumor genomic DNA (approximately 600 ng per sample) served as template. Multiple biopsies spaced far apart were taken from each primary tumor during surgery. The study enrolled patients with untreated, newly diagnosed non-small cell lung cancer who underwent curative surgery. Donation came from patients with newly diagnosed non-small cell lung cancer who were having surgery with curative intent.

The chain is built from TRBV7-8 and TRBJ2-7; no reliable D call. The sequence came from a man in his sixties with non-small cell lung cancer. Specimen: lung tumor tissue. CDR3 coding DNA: TGTGCCAGCAGCTTTGCTCTCGAGCAGTACTTC. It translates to CASSFALEQYF.